This entry is about one T cell receptor beta chain. In this sample, this clone turned up once. The specificity of this receptor is unknown. Base-call qualities are not available, and no considerably larger clone is one nucleotide away. TCRbeta CDR3 regions were amplified from genomic DNA using the immunoSEQ Assay, a bias-controlled multiplex PCR. The source study handled its data this way. Within the assay, amplification of reference gene primers was used to estimate how many nucleated cells each sample contained. To quantify the absolute abundance of each unique TCRbeta CDR3 rearrangement, sequence reads were collapsed and filtered. For each sample, productive Simpson clonality was calculated by taking the square root of Simpson's diversity index across productive rearrangements. TCRdb provides this immuneACCESS table in a form limited to in-frame rearrangements. Some clones are lacking; in checked studies, under half of them reflect an unresolved V gene, and why the rest are absent is not known. D and trimming were read from the DNA, whereas the V and J calls and clone size are those reported in that table. The sample includes around 300,000 clones, with around 86% observed a single time. The ten most abundant clones make up 1% of the sample.

The data belong to a study of blood T cell repertoires in COVID-19 (TCRdb year 2020). Regarding the complete study: Samples from collaborators originated in the United States, Italy and Spain and spanned both the acute and convalescent phases of COVID-19. The prospective study material was composed of cDNA or gDNA derived from T cells, B-cell-depleted T cells, or PBMCs. Subjects who had been exposed to COVID-19, were actively infected with it, or had recovered from it provided the deeply sampled blood TCRbeta repertoires that made up the dataset. The repertoires were released in a freely available public database intended as a resource for research on the immune response to SARS-CoV-2. Samples came from the ongoing ImmuneRACE study (first 160 participants) plus 1,254 subjects from 6 global collaborators. The sample metadata nearly always contained a de-identified subject ID, COVID-19 status, age in years and sex. Where HLA class I and class II types were available, the types were taken from metadata supplied by the sample provider, not from assay-based typing.

Whole blood was collected in K2EDTA tubes by collaborating institutions according to the institutions' own protocols. For TCRbeta analysis, collaborators shipped samples as frozen whole blood, isolated PBMCs, or DNA extracted from either of those sample types. Overall study outcomes, separate from this receptor: The amount of clinical and demographic metadata varied by source and participant and was provided uncurated.

V was cut back by 7 bases and J by 6 bases, leaving a gap of 17 bases between them. CDR1 and CDR2, looked up from the germline V gene, are SGHRS and YFSETQ. From the cysteine up to the phenylalanine, the CDR3 has a length of 14 residues. Only the CDR3 portion is preserved as DNA: 42 bases, with reading frame beginning at the first base. The sample taken for sequencing was peripheral blood. This clonotype originated in a man aged 45 to 65 with active or convalescent COVID-19. The rearranged segments are TRBV5-1 and TRBJ2-1, with no reliable assignment of the D segment. The CDR3 corresponds to CASGLITTANEQFF. The DNA sequence follows: TGCGCCAGCGGCCTTATTACCACAGCCAATGAGCAGTTCTTC.